This T cell receptor beta chain was captured by sequencing in a study of shared clonotypes between healthy human individuals (dated by TCRdb to 2019 to 2021). Broadly, across the study: A couple of women and three men aged 18 to 49 years were included in the cohort. For each donor, three plates each were used for CD4 naive and CD4 memory, two plates were used for CD8 naive, and one plate was used for CD8 memory. Blood TCR repertoires of about 5 healthy adults were deeply sequenced to estimate repertoire size and the extent of clonotype sharing between individuals. Different laboratories and diverse techniques were used to prepare libraries and sequence TCR repertoires, to increase sequencing depth and limit assay-specific biases. Each donor's leukapheresis produced roughly between roughly 0.9 and 8.9 billion PBMCs.

Study-wide conclusions, independent of this receptor: Clonotypes shared by all four sorted-subset donors showed higher generation probabilities than non-shared clonotypes. Because the study included a small number of donors, the genetic and exposure-history diversity represented was limited. When a handful of donors were compared, the shared fraction of clonotypes was 5% to 6.5% for naive CD4, over 3% for naive CD8, 2% to 2.5% for memory CD4, and roughly 0.43% for memory CD8. Pairwise subsampling led to the expectation that sequencing depth would affect the degree of clonotype sharing among donors. Estimated clonotype richness was generally larger for naive than for memory subsets. Incomplete sequencing was indicated by rarefaction of sorted-subset datasets, despite the large sequencing depth. Only blood was sampled, and tissue TCR repertoires likely differ from those in blood.

The junction shows trimming of 4 bases on V and 1 base on J, and the gene matches do not reach 3 bases of it. From the cysteine through the phenylalanine, the CDR3 covers 14 amino acids. CDR3 DNA is the only sequence kept; it has 42 bases, read in frame from the first base. CDR1 and CDR2, looked up from the germline V gene, are MNHEY and SVGAGI. CD8 naive samples were obtained by positive selection for CCR7 among CD45RO-negative cells, yielding a CD45RA+CCR7+ population from which TemRA cells were excluded. Donors were healthy HIV-negative adults with no recently reported acute infections or vaccinations. All donors were Caucasian adults living in Nashville, Tennessee, USA. After blood collection by leukapheresis, PBMCs were isolated using Ficoll-Histopaque density gradient centrifugation and then cryopreserved in the vapor phase of liquid nitrogen. Analytical flow cytometry was used to check the purity and quantity of each magnetically sorted T cell population. From each sorted fraction, genomic DNA was isolated and quantified by UV absorbance on a Nanodrop 2000c.

Comment on this clone: Its antigen remains unidentified. The input lacks base qualities; no much larger clone sits a single base away.

TCR CDR3 regions were amplified from genomic DNA by multiplex PCR using the deep immunoSEQ assay. Genomic DNA extracted from each cell subset was distributed evenly over all wells of several immunoSEQ 96-well plates, and each plate served as one replicate. For sorted subsets, approximately 200 ng of genomic DNA, equivalent to about 30,000 T cell genomes, went into each replicate PCR. Purified libraries were quantified with a Qubit 3.0 fluorometer, sized on a Bioanalyzer 2100, and re-quantified with the KAPA Library Quantification kit. Every immunoSEQ 96-well plate was sequenced on a separate single-read 150-cycle Illumina NextSeq 550 flow cell. The authors processed their data as follows. Because the immunoSEQ output included only junctional sequences and no quality scores, the filtering could not be the same as the filtering used for full-length reads. To assign V/J genes and CDR3, sequences were annotated against IMGT germline references using PyIR, a Python wrapper for IgBLAST v1.9. Any read was removed if the V/J assignment was weak (E-value above 1e-6), the CDR3 was missing, or the read contained stop codons, out-of-frame junctions, or ambiguous translated residues. V3J clonotypes were defined as sequences sharing an identical inferred V gene, J gene, and CDR3 amino acid sequence. The percentage overlap between two repertoires was calculated by dividing the number of shared unique clonotypes by the size of the smaller repertoire. Richness of each repertoire was evaluated using RTK rarefaction, the Chao1 estimator, and Recon v2.1 estimates of unobserved clonotypes. For all TCRbeta clonotypes obtained by the gDNA method from a few donors, generation probabilities were computed with OLGA. In its TCRdb copy, this immuneACCESS table keeps in-frame sequences only and misses some clones. Where compared with another copy, unresolved V genes explain less than half of these, and the others have no known cause. V and J calls and clone size are given by that table; D and trimming were obtained from the DNA. The sample table lists approximately 600,000 clones, 95% of them with a count of one. In total, the top ten clones hold about 0.11% of the sample.

The sequence joins TRBV6-5 to TRBJ2-7; 8 of the junction bases match TRBD2. Sample: naive CD8+ T cells sorted from blood. This sample's cell subset or site label indicates: CD45RA+CCR7+. This clonotype was obtained from a woman aged 30 to 39 in good health. CDR3 region: CASSSSGLSYEQYF. In nucleotide form, the sequence is TGTGCCAGCAGTTCTAGCGGGCTATCCTACGAGCAGTACTTC.